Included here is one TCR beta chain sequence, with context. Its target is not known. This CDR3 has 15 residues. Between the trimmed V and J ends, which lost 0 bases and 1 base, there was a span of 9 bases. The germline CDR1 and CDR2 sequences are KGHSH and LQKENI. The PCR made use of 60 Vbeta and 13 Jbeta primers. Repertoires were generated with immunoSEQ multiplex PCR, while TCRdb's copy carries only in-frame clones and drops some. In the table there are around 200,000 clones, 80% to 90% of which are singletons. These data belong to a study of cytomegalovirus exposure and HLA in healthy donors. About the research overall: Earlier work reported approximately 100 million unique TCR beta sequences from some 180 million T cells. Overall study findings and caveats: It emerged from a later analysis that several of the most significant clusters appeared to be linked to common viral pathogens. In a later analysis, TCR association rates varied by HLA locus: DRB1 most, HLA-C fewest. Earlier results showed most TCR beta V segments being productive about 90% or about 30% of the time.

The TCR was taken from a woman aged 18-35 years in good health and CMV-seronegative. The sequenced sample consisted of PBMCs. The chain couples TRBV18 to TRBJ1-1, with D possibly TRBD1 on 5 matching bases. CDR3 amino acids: CASSPPGVENTEAFF. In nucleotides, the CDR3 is TGTGCCAGCTCACCACCAGGGGTGGAGAACACTGAAGCTTTCTTT.